This TCR beta chain appears in the sequencing data of a study of blood T cell repertoires in COVID-19. Study in general: Sources were T cells, B-cell-depleted T cells, or PBMCs; the material itself was cDNA or gDNA.

Participants spanned ages about 18 to 90 years and resided in roughly 22 US areas. The data were produced by immunoSEQ multiplex PCR, yet TCRdb's version contains in-frame clones alone and is incomplete. The repertoire includes hundreds of thousands of clones, over 80% of them detected once, and about 8.9% sits in the top ten. Germline assignment: CDR1 ENHRY and CDR2 SYGVKD. The CDR3 has 13 amino acids. Trimming left V 3 bases short and J 1 base short, with 6 bases between. The TCR comes from a woman under 30 who had recovered from COVID-19. The chain is built from TRBV10-3 and TRBJ1-1; D is undetermined. Input material: PBMCs or T cells enriched from blood (not recorded which). DNA for the CDR3: TGTGCCATCAGTGAAACAGCGAACACTGAAGCTTTCTTT. As protein: CAISETANTEAFF.